Presented here are 28 T cell receptor beta chains from one specimen sequenced in a study of response to subunit inactivated influenza vaccine. TCRdb itself ran the RT-PCR reads through MiXCR, one entry per CDR3 protein. In the table there are 400,000 to 650,000 distinct CDR3 sequences, approximately 7.7% of which are singletons. Sequenced here: PBMCs from blood, sampled roughly 24 months after vaccination. All receptors come from a man aged 50 to 75 who received an inactivated influenza vaccine.

The chain has TRBV20-1 and TRBJ2-7, with 9 bases aligning to TRBD1. CDR3 length: 14 amino acids. Germline V gives CDR1 DFQATT, CDR2 SNEGSKA (reference sequence). Germline trimming cut 2 bases from V and 5 bases from J; bases unmatched to any gene: 7. In nucleotides, the CDR3 is TGCAGTGCTAGATGGGACAGGGTAATTCACGAGCAGTACTTC. This gives the protein CSARWDRVIHEQYF.

This clonotype was seen ten or more times. The genes are TRBV29-1 and TRBJ2-7; D unresolved. There are 13 residues in the CDR3. Germline loops: CDR1 SQVTM, CDR2 ANQGSEA. Between the trimmed V and J ends, which lost 5 bases and 2 bases, there was a span of 13 bases. The CDR3 sequence is CSVLQFPPYEQYF. DNA of the CDR3: TGCAGCGTTCTGCAGTTTCCACCCTACGAGCAGTACTTC.

This clonotype was counted only a few times. The chain joins TRBV21-1 to TRBJ2-3. TRBV21-1 constitutes a pseudogene. The CDR3 runs 15 residues. The CDR3 region is CASSRKRGNTDTQYF. DNA of the CDR3: TGTGCCAGCAGCAGGAAGCGGGGGAACACAGATACGCAGTATTTT.

The chain joins TRBV7-7 to TRBJ2-5; 11 bases match TRBD2. CDR3 size: 17 residues. V lost 1 base and J lost 9; bases outside the gene matches: 13. CDR1 and CDR2 (germline): SSHAT, FNYEAQ (reference sequence). The CDR3 region has the DNA TGTGCCAGCAGCTTAGTAGCCGGGACTAGCGGAGGGTGGGCCCAGTACTTC. Translated, it gives CASSLVAGTSGGWAQYF.

This clonotype was detected ten times or more. The CDR3 nucleotides are TGCGCCAGCAGCTTGGGCCCAGCGGAACAAGAGACCCAGTACTTC. Protein sequence: CASSLGPAEQETQYF. This chain joins TRBV5-1 and TRBJ2-5; perhaps TRBD2 as D (5 bases). The germline gives CDR1 SGHRS, CDR2 YFSETQ. V lost 0 bases and J lost 2, with 11 bases in between. The CDR3 is 15 amino acids. The full variable domain, rest sourced from reference TRBV5-1 and TRBJ2-5, is KAGVTQTPRYLIKTRGQQVTLSCSPISGHRSVSWYQQTPGQGLQFLFEYFSETQRNKGNFPGRFSGRQFSNSRSEMNVSTLELGDSALYLCASSLGPAEQETQYFGPGTRLLVL.

This clonotype was observed a few times. This chain connects TRBV20-1 to TRBJ2-5; perhaps TRBD2 as D (5 bases). Germline CDR1 reads DFQATT; CDR2 reads SNEGSKA (reference sequence). The CDR3 loop spans 16 amino acids. V was shortened by 1 base and J by 3 bases, with 18 bases between the two germline ends. The chain's CDR3 is CSARAASSRSKETQYF. The CDR3 nucleotides read TGCAGTGCTAGAGCAGCTAGCTCTCGGTCTAAAGAGACCCAGTACTTC.

This chain connects TRBV14 to TRBJ1-1; a weak D match, TRBD1 (5 bases). The V end was cut by 4 bases, the J end by 0 bases, with 18 bases between. Germline V gene lookup returns CDR1 SGHDN and CDR2 FVKESK. The CDR3 extends over 17 amino acids. CDR3: CASSPNLTGTVNTEAFF. Here the CDR3 DNA reads TGTGCCAGCAGCCCGAACCTAACCGGGACGGTGAACACTGAAGCTTTCTTT.

This clonotype appeared a few times. The chain carries TRBV12-3 or TRBV12-4 and TRBJ2-7, with 8 bases fitting TRBD2. The CDR3 covers 14 residues. The V segment lost 5 bases and the J segment 0 bases; nucleotides outside the gene matches: 3. The CDR3 DNA reads TGTGCCAGCAGTACGGGAGGGTACTCCTACGAGCAGTACTTC. Translated: CASSTGGYSYEQYF.

This clonotype was seen ten or more times. The J gene is TRBJ2-5, the V gene TRBV5-8; a possible D gene is TRBD1 (5 bases). CDR3 length: 14 residues. V shed 4 bases and J shed 1 base, with 11 bases lying between them. The germline gives CDR1 SGHTS, CDR2 YDEGEE. The CDR3 loop is CASSRRQIQETQYF. The DNA for the CDR3 is TGTGCCAGCAGCCGTAGACAGATCCAAGAGACCCAGTACTTC. The variable domain in full, completed from reference TRBV5-8 and TRBJ2-5, reads EAGVTQSPTHLIKTRGQQATLRCSPISGHTSVYWYQQALGLGLQFLLWYDEGEERNRGNFPPRFSGRQFPNYSSELNVNALELEDSALYLCASSRRQIQETQYFGPGTRLLVL.

The chain links TRBV14 to TRBJ2-3; D is ambiguous. CDR3 size: 13 residues. V lost 4 bases, J lost 2 bases, and 7 bases lay in between. CDR1 is SGHDN, CDR2 FVKESK, per germline. The CDR3 DNA reads TGTGCCAGCAGCCCCCACCACACAGATACGCAGTATTTT. Amino acid sequence: CASSPHHTDTQYF.

CDR3 sequence reads: CASSLAGQGVNSPLHF. The CDR3 region has the DNA TGTGCCAGCAGCTTAGCGGGCCAGGGGGTGAATTCACCCCTCCACTTT. The J gene is TRBJ1-6, the V gene TRBV7-2, with TRBD1 matching over 7 bases. Germline V gene data show CDR1 as SGHTA and CDR2 as FQGNSA. The ends lost 0 bases at V and 7 bases at J; junction bases unmatched: 6. There are 16 residues in the CDR3.

The table lists this clonotype with a few counts. The chain uses TRBV2 and TRBJ2-3; tentatively, D is TRBD1 (5 bases). From germline, CDR1 is SNHLY and CDR2 FYNNEI. There are 15 residues in the CDR3. Trimming cost V 3 bases and J 2 bases, with 12 bases left between them. CDR3 sequence reads: CASSEGRTYTDTQYF. CDR3 DNA sequence: TGTGCCAGCAGTGAGGGGCGGACCTACACAGATACGCAGTATTTT.

This clonotype occurred a few times. V and J are TRBV6-2 or TRBV6-3 and TRBJ2-7; a weak D match, TRBD2 (5 bases). This CDR3 has 14 residues. Trimming took off 5 bases at V and 6 bases at J, with 17 bases between the two ends. Germline V CDR1 and CDR2: MNHEY, SVGEGT. The CDR3 protein is CASSVAGVNREQYF. CDR3 in DNA: TGTGCCAGCAGTGTCGCCGGGGTAAACCGCGAGCAGTACTTC.

This clonotype appeared a few times. The chain is built from TRBV20-1 and TRBJ2-3, with TRBD2 matching 12 bases. CDR3 length: 18 residues. Per the germline V gene, CDR1 is DFQATT and CDR2 is SNEGSKA (reference sequence). J gave up 4 bases and V 4 bases, and 15 bases lay outside the gene matches. DNA for the CDR3: TGCAGTGCTACCGACCCCTATTCTAGCGGGGGGGGTGCAGATACGCAGTATTTT. Protein product: CSATDPYSSGGGADTQYF.

This clonotype was seen at least ten times. This chain connects TRBV29-1 to TRBJ2-3; the D is unclear. CDR3 length: 14 amino acids. Germline lookup yields CDR1 SQVTM and CDR2 ANQGSEA. The V end lost 3 bases, the J end lost 1 base, and 11 bases lay between the germline ends. DNA of the CDR3: TGCAGCGTTGATAGTGTAATCGGCACAGATACGCAGTATTTT. The encoded protein is CSVDSVIGTDTQYF.

The sample holds a few counts of this clonotype. The chain carries TRBV27 and TRBJ2-2; D may be TRBD2 (6 bases). CDR1 and CDR2 (germline): MNHEY, SMNVEV (reference sequence). V lost 3 bases and J 5 bases, leaving 16 bases between the germline ends. CDR3 length: 16 residues. In DNA form, the CDR3 reads TGTGCCAGCAGTTTCCTTGGTGGGGGGACGACCGGGGAGCTGTTTTTT. Encoded protein: CASSFLGGGTTGELFF.

This clonotype has just a few counts. The rearrangement links TRBV5-4 to TRBJ2-5; TRBD2 agrees at 12 bases. The ends lost 4 bases at V and 5 bases at J; junction bases unmatched: 6. There are 15 residues in the CDR3. CDR1 SGHNT and CDR2 YYREEE come from the germline V gene (reference sequence). The CDR3 DNA reads as TGTGCCAGCAGCCCTGGCCTAGCGGGAGGGGAGACCCAGTACTTC. Protein product: CASSPGLAGGETQYF.

At least ten counts were recorded for this clonotype. The chain combines TRBV4-3 with TRBJ1-1; no definite D call. Germline lookup yields CDR1 LGHNA and CDR2 YSLEER. V was trimmed by 0 bases and J by 1 base, leaving 6 bases between them. The CDR3 is 14 residues long. CDR3 protein: CASSQDSGNTEAFF. DNA for the CDR3: TGCGCCAGCAGCCAAGATTCGGGGAACACTGAAGCTTTCTTT.

The CDR3 nucleotides read TGTGCCACCAGCGGGGGGCGGGGGGACAATGAGCAGTTCTTC. Amino acid sequence: CATSGGRGDNEQFF. This chain joins TRBV15 and TRBJ2-1, with TRBD2 identical over 8 bases. V dropped 5 bases and J dropped 5; count of bases not matched to a gene: 5. The length of the CDR3 is 14 residues. CDR1 and CDR2 (germline): LNHNV, YYDKDF (reference sequence).

This clonotype showed up many times. V and J are TRBV21-1 and TRBJ2-2; TRBD1, as called in the table, went unchecked against the DNA. TRBV21-1 is noted as a pseudogene. This CDR3 is 15 amino acids long. The DNA for the CDR3 is TGTGCCAGCAGTCGGGACAGAAAATACACCGGGGAGCTGTTTTTT. Amino acid sequence: CASSRDRKYTGELFF.

The chain links TRBV24-1 to TRBJ1-5; no reliable D call. The CDR3 length is 12 residues. Trimming took off 4 bases at V and 4 bases at J, with 4 bases between the two ends. Germline V lookup: CDR1 KGHDR, CDR2 SFDVKD. The CDR3 sequence: CATSEGNQPQHF. The CDR3 coding sequence is TGTGCCACCAGTGAGGGTAATCAGCCCCAGCATTTT.

This clonotype was found a few times. V is TRBV6-2 or TRBV6-3 and J is TRBJ2-5; 11 bases match TRBD2. The V segment lost 6 bases and the J segment 2 bases; nucleotides outside the gene matches: 8. In germline, CDR1 is MNHEY, CDR2 SVGEGT. This CDR3 spans 16 amino acids. The CDR3 sequence: CASRHTSGSHQETQYF. As DNA, the CDR3 is TGTGCCAGCAGGCACACTAGCGGGAGTCATCAAGAGACCCAGTACTTC.

The sample holds many counts of this clonotype. The chain combines TRBV12-3 or TRBV12-4 with TRBJ2-1; possible D gene TRBD1, 6 bases. Trimming shortened V by 3 bases and J by 12 bases, and 9 bases separated the two germline ends. The CDR3 spans 11 residues. The CDR3 spells CASSLGRGQFF. The CDR3, as DNA: TGTGCCAGCAGTTTGGGCAGGGGGCAGTTCTTC.

V gene TRBV12-3 or TRBV12-4 combines with J gene TRBJ1-2, with TRBD1 matching 9 bases. CDR3 length equals 13 residues. Losses at the gene ends were 7 bases for V and 8 bases for J; bases not matched to a gene: 8. The CDR3 spells CASNLIGTGGYTF. DNA for the CDR3: TGTGCCAGCAATCTTATTGGGACAGGGGGCTACACCTTC.

This clonotype has only a few counts. The CDR3 here is CSARVGRTEAFF. The CDR3 region has the DNA TGCAGTGCTAGAGTCGGGAGAACTGAAGCTTTCTTT. The chain is built from TRBV20-1 and TRBJ1-1, with no clear D. The CDR3 loop spans 12 amino acids. Per germline, CDR1 DFQATT and CDR2 SNEGSKA (reference sequence). The V end lost 1 base, the J end lost 5 bases, and 8 bases lay between the germline ends.

This clonotype was recorded many times. This chain links TRBV29-1 with TRBJ2-1, with a possible D match to TRBD1 (5 bases). Germline CDR1 and CDR2: SQVTM and ANQGSEA. V was pared by 5 bases and J by 3 bases, with 8 bases between. CDR3 length: 12 amino acids. CDR3 nucleotide sequence: TGCAGCGTTTACAGGTACTACAATGAGCAGTTCTTC. Protein: CSVYRYYNEQFF.

The chain recombines TRBV6-2 or TRBV6-3 with TRBJ2-1; TRBD2 is a possible D gene (6 bases). The CDR3 is 13 amino acids. V was shortened by 8 bases and J by 5 bases, with 13 bases between the two germline ends. Germline CDR1 and CDR2: MNHEY and SVGEGT. The CDR3 sequence: CASGLTRNNEQFF. In DNA form, the CDR3 reads TGTGCCAGCGGATTGACTAGAAACAATGAGCAGTTCTTC.

This clonotype appeared many times. The genes are TRBV12-3 or TRBV12-4 and TRBJ2-7; TRBD2 might be the D (5 bases). The CDR3 loop spans 12 amino acids. The V and J ends lost 4 bases and 2 bases respectively, with 6 bases between them. CDR3 region: CASSSGTYEQYF. As DNA, the CDR3 is TGTGCCAGCAGTTCCGGGACCTACGAGCAGTACTTC.